This TCR beta chain was sequenced for a study of OX40 agonist ivuxolimab in advanced cancers. As for the study in general: The diagnoses of dose-escalation patients were hepatocellular carcinoma, melanoma, renal cell or head and neck cancer.

Exclusion applied to patients with autoimmune disease history or systemic immunosuppression. Clones were sequenced by immunoSEQ multiplex PCR, and TCRdb holds only the in-frame ones, with some missing. The table has some 19,000 clones, 65% to 70% seen once; the top ten hold 9.5% to 15%. The germline V gene has CDR1 SNHLY and CDR2 FYNNEI. The CDR3 has 13 residues. V shed 3 bases and J shed 1 base, with 6 bases lying between them. This specimen consisted of CD4+ or CD8+ T cells sorted from blood, obtained in a trial of the OX40 agonist ivuxolimab. This TCR was recovered from an adult with an advanced solid tumor such as melanoma, head and neck, liver or kidney cancer. The gene calls are TRBV2 and TRBJ1-1; no definite D call. The CDR3 DNA follows: TGTGCCAGCAGTGATGTACCGAACACTGAAGCTTTCTTT. This translates into CASSDVPNTEAFF. The whole variable domain, filled in from reference TRBV2 and TRBJ1-1, reads EPEVTQTPSHQVTQMGQEVILRCVPISNHLYFYWYRQILGQKVEFLVSFYNNEISEKSEIFDDQFSVERPDGSNFTLKIRSTKLEDSAMYFCASSDVPNTEAFFGQGTRLTVV.